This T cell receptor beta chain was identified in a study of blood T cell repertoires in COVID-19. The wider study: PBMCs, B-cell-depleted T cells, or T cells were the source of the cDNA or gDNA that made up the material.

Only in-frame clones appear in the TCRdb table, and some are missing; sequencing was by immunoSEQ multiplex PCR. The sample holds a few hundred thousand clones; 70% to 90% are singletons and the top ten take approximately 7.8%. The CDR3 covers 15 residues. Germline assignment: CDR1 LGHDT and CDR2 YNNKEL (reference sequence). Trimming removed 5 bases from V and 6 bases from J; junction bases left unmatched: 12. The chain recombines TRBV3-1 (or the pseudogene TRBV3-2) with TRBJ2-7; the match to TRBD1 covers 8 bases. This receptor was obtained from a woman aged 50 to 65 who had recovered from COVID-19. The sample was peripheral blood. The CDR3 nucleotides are TGTGCCAGCAGCGGTCGGACAGGGTTTTATGGCGAGCAGTACTTC. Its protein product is CASSGRTGFYGEQYF.